The 22 T cell receptor beta chains presented below share a single source sample, sequenced in a study of HIV-infected patients and healthy controls. Whole blood was used without fractionation, so all unsorted peripheral T cells were included. Alpha and beta constant-region primers primed reverse transcription of around 550 ng RNA. Separate chain-specific third strand synthesis with multiplexing indices produced the alpha and beta libraries. Each CDR3 protein is one row after TCRdb ran MiXCR on the 5' RACE reads. The data contain around 19,000 distinct CDR3 sequences, about 8.9% of them singletons. The sample taken for sequencing was blood. These receptors originate from an adult in good health.

The rearrangement joins TRBV28 to TRBJ1-1, with 12 bases matching TRBD1. J was trimmed by 3 bases and V by 3 bases; bases with no gene match: 8. This CDR3 contains 17 residues. Looked up from germline, CDR1 is MDHEN and CDR2 is SYDVKM. Here the CDR3 DNA reads TGTGCCAGCAGTTTTGGGACAGGGGGCAATTGGGACACTGAAGCTTTCTTT. The encoded protein is CASSFGTGGNWDTEAFF.

This chain connects TRBV7-2 to TRBJ2-2; 10 nucleotides line up with TRBD1. The V segment lost 2 bases and the J segment 6 bases; nucleotides outside the gene matches: 3. The CDR3 covers 15 residues. The germline V gene has CDR1 SGHTA and CDR2 FQGNSA. The CDR3 is CASSLTGTGAGELFF. The CDR3 DNA sequence: TGTGCCAGCAGCTTAACCGGGACAGGGGCCGGGGAGCTGTTTTTT.

This clonotype was found many times. The V and J genes are TRBV12-3 or TRBV12-4 and TRBJ2-5; the match to TRBD1 covers 7 bases. CDR3 length: 13 residues. Losses at the gene ends were 3 bases for V and 6 bases for J; bases not matched to a gene: 4. The CDR3 region is CASSFQGEQTQYF. Written as DNA, the CDR3 is TGTGCCAGCAGTTTTCAGGGGGAACAGACCCAGTACTTC.

There are many counts of this clonotype. This chain uses TRBV4-2 with TRBJ2-5; 7 positions agree with TRBD2. This CDR3 is 16 amino acids long. V lost 4 bases, J lost 7 bases, and 15 bases stayed unmatched. Germline V CDR1 and CDR2: LGHNA, YNFKEQ. The CDR3 sequence: CASSRLGLGSSVTQYF. CDR3 nucleotides: TGTGCCAGCAGCCGCTTAGGACTAGGGAGTTCAGTGACCCAGTACTTC.

By its share, this clonotype is medium-sized. This sequence joins TRBV6-5 and TRBJ2-3; D perhaps matches TRBD1 (5 bases). CDR1 is MNHEY, CDR2 SVGAGI, per germline. The CDR3 contains 16 residues. With 0 bases removed from V and 3 bases from J, the gap between germline ends came to 13 bases. CDR3 sequence: CASSYSIDRETDTQYF. The CDR3 bases are TGTGCCAGCAGTTACTCGATCGACAGAGAAACAGATACGCAGTATTTT.

This clonotype showed up many times. The genes are TRBV3-1 and TRBJ1-1, with D hard to call. The V end lost 2 bases, the J end lost 5 bases, and 9 bases lay between the germline ends. Germline V gene data show CDR1 as LGHDT and CDR2 as YNNKEL (reference sequence). The CDR3 is made up of 13 amino acids. This CDR3 is CASSQSTWTEAFF. The CDR3 nucleotides are TGTGCCAGCAGCCAATCCACTTGGACTGAAGCTTTCTTT.

This clonotype was seen a few times. The rearrangement joins TRBV5-4 to TRBJ2-7; 9 nucleotides agree with TRBD1. The germline CDR1 and CDR2 sequences are SGHNT and YYREEE (reference sequence). Losses at the gene ends were 0 bases for V and 5 bases for J; bases not matched to a gene: 6. This CDR3 is 15 amino acids long. In nucleotides, the CDR3 is TGTGCCAGCAGCTTGGGGGGACAGGGTCTTAACGAGCAGTACTTC. Amino acid sequence: CASSLGGQGLNEQYF.

Many counts were recorded for this clonotype. The chain couples TRBV3-1 to TRBJ2-1; perhaps TRBD2 as D (6 bases). Trimming removed 1 base at V and 7 bases at J, with 11 bases between. This CDR3 region has 14 residues. CDR1 is LGHDT, CDR2 YNNKEL, per germline (reference sequence). The CDR3 loop reads CASSQVSAGNEQFF. CDR3 DNA sequence: TGTGCCAGCAGCCAAGTTTCTGCGGGGAATGAGCAGTTCTTC.

Ten or more counts support this clonotype. This chain uses TRBV6-6 with TRBJ2-4; D might be TRBD1 or TRBD2, each matching 7 bases. The ends were cut back, 7 bases at V and 9 bases at J, with 22 bases in the middle. CDR3 length: 15 amino acids. Per germline, CDR1 MNHNY and CDR2 SVGAGI (reference sequence). The CDR3 sequence is CASTLGGGGAGIQYF. The CDR3 DNA follows: TGTGCCAGCACTCTAGGGGGAGGGGGCGCGGGCATTCAGTACTTC.

There are many counts of this clonotype. This chain links TRBV20-1 with TRBJ1-2, with 7 bases lining up with TRBD1. V lost 3 bases and J lost 7; bases outside the gene matches: 5. The length of the CDR3 is 12 residues. Germline V CDR1 and CDR2: DFQATT, SNEGSKA (reference sequence). CDR3 loop: CSASNRGFGYTF. The CDR3 DNA follows: TGCAGTGCTAGTAACAGGGGATTTGGCTACACCTTC.

This clonotype was counted between two and nine times. The rearrangement links TRBV20-1 to TRBJ1-1; D remains unclear. The germline V gene has CDR1 DFQATT and CDR2 SNEGSKA (reference sequence). V lost 4 bases and J lost 0, with 9 bases in between. This CDR3 is 13 amino acids long. The chain's CDR3 is CSANGPLNTEAFF. The CDR3, as DNA: TGCAGTGCTAATGGACCGCTGAACACTGAAGCTTTCTTT.

By proportion, this clonotype is medium-sized. The chain carries TRBV29-1 and TRBJ2-5; TRBD2 matches at 7 bases. Losses at the gene ends were 4 bases for V and 2 bases for J; bases not matched to a gene: 4. The CDR3 totals 13 residues. From germline, CDR1 is SQVTM and CDR2 ANQGSEA. DNA for the CDR3: TGCAGCGTTGTGGGGGGGTTTCAAGAGACCCAGTACTTC. Translated, it gives CSVVGGFQETQYF. Full variable domain (rest looked up from reference TRBV29-1 and TRBJ2-5): SAVISQKPSRDICQRGTSLTIQCQVDSQVTMMFWYRQQPGQSLTLIATANQGSEATYESGFVIDKFPISRPNLTFSTLTVSNMSPEDSSIYLCSVVGGFQETQYFGPGTRLLVL.

By its share, this clonotype is medium-sized. This chain links TRBV4-3 with TRBJ2-3, with 10 nucleotides matching TRBD2. The CDR3 length is 16 residues. Germline-derived CDR1 and CDR2 are LGHNA and YSLEER. V shed 0 bases, J shed 6 bases, and the junction held 6 bases outside the gene matches. CDR3 sequence: CASSQDWASGSDTQYF. CDR3 nucleotide sequence: TGCGCCAGCAGCCAAGATTGGGCTAGCGGGAGCGATACGCAGTATTTT.

This clonotype was detected many times. The chain combines TRBV28 with TRBJ2-3; 9 bases match TRBD1. This CDR3 has 14 amino acids. Losses at the gene ends were 6 bases for V and 4 bases for J; bases not matched to a gene: 5. Germline assignment: CDR1 MDHEN and CDR2 SYDVKM. CDR3 bases: TGTGCCAGCAGAACTACAGGGGGCTCAGATACGCAGTATTTT. It codes for CASRTTGGSDTQYF.

This clonotype has at least ten counts. The rearrangement links TRBV10-3 to TRBJ2-3; D is unresolved. Trimming took off 2 bases at V and 8 bases at J, with 11 bases between the two ends. The CDR3 has 13 amino acids. Germline CDR1 reads ENHRY; CDR2 reads SYGVKD. The CDR3 region has the DNA TGTGCCATCAGTGAGCCCCCAGGAGTTACGCAGTATTTT. This translates into CAISEPPGVTQYF.

There are a few counts of this clonotype. This chain connects TRBV10-3 to TRBJ2-7; no definite D call. Germline V gives CDR1 ENHRY, CDR2 SYGVKD. V lost 4 bases to trimming and J lost 2 bases, with 21 bases between them. The CDR3 sequence is 17 residues long. The CDR3 loop reads CAISAFAGPPGPYEQYF. The CDR3 coding sequence is TGTGCCATCAGTGCGTTTGCCGGGCCCCCAGGCCCCTACGAGCAGTACTTC.

This clonotype was recorded at least ten times. The V gene is TRBV12-3 or TRBV12-4, the J gene TRBJ1-3; D unresolved. The CDR3 has 14 residues. V shed 2 bases and J shed 5 bases, with 10 bases lying between them. The CDR3 nucleotides read TGTGCCAGCAGTTTATCGGACTGGAGAAACACCATATATTTT. Residues: CASSLSDWRNTIYF.

This clonotype was detected many times. The DNA of the CDR3 is TGTGCCAGCAGTTACACCCCGCTGGGGGCCCCTGAAGCTTTCTTT. This gives the protein CASSYTPLGAPEAFF. The chain uses TRBV6-2 or TRBV6-3 and TRBJ1-1; D may be TRBD1 (6 bases). Trimming shortened V by 2 bases and J by 6 bases, and 16 bases separated the two germline ends. Germline CDR1 MNHEY, CDR2 SVGEGT. The CDR3 sequence is 15 residues long.

This clonotype was detected ten times or more. The chain employs TRBV24-1 and TRBJ1-2; D is uncertain. CDR1 and CDR2 (germline): KGHDR, SFDVKD. The CDR3 totals 11 residues. Trimming shortened V by 9 bases and J by 6 bases, and 10 bases separated the two germline ends. The CDR3 loop is CATFSRDGYTF. CDR3 coding DNA: TGTGCCACCTTCAGTAGGGATGGCTACACCTTC.

This clonotype was recorded many times. V usage is TRBV6-5 and J usage is TRBJ1-2; D perhaps matches TRBD1 (5 bases). This CDR3 is built from 16 residues. The germline V and J ends were trimmed by 3 bases and 5 bases, with 19 bases remaining between them. CDR1 and CDR2 from the germline V gene are MNHEY and SVGAGI. In DNA, the CDR3 is TGTGCCAGCAGTTATGGGGGATCGAAGTGGTGGTATGGCTACACCTTC. Its translation is CASSYGGSKWWYGYTF.

In this sample, this clonotype turned up many times. This chain links TRBV12-3 or TRBV12-4 with TRBJ1-2; D perhaps matches TRBD1 (5 bases). V shed 2 bases and J shed 4 bases, with 17 bases lying between them. The CDR3 is 16 residues long. CDR3: CASSLSVGGGSYGYTF. CDR3 in DNA: TGTGCCAGCAGTTTAAGTGTGGGGGGTGGTAGCTATGGCTACACCTTC.

In its sample, this clonotype was seen many times. The CDR3 protein is CASSPQGGEQFF. The CDR3 coding sequence is TGTGCCAGCTCACCACAGGGGGGTGAGCAGTTCTTC. The rearrangement links TRBV18 to TRBJ2-1; the D call may be TRBD1 or TRBD2 (6 bases each). V was clipped by 1 base and J by 9 bases, with 7 bases between them. The germline V gene encodes CDR1 KGHSH and CDR2 LQKENI. The CDR3 length is 12 residues.